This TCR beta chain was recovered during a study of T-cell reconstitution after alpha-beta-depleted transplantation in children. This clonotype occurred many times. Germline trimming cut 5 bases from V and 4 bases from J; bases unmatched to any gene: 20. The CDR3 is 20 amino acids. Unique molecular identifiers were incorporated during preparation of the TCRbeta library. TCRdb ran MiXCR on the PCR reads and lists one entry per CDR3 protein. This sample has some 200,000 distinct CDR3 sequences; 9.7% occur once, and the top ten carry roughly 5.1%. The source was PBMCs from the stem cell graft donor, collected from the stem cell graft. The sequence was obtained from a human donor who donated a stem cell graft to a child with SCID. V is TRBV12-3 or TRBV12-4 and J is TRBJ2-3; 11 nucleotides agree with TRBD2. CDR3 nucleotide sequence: TGTGCCAGCAGTCGAATCCCGAAATTTAGCGGGGGGGCCGGGGCAGATACGCAGTATTTT. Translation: CASSRIPKFSGGAGADTQYF.